The clone carrying this T cell receptor (beta chain) was counted only a few times. Its specificity is not known. V was pared by 4 bases and J by 5 bases, with 8 bases between. CDR3 size: 11 residues. Germline V gene lookup returns CDR1 DFQATT and CDR2 SNEGSKA (reference sequence). TCRdb used MiXCR to reprocess the PCR reads, holding one entry per CDR3 protein. The sample records approximately 54,000 distinct CDR3 sequences, around 25% being singletons. The data originate from a study of molecular identifiers for immune sequencing clone quantification. Study-wide results and limits: Shared barcodes on identical TCR molecules could underestimate the sizes of highly expanded clones.

The chain links TRBV20-1 to TRBJ1-1; D gene ambiguous. This TCR derives from a human donor in good health. Some libraries in this study had Jurkat cell RNA spiked in. The sample was naive CD8+ T cells from blood, with Jurkat cell RNA spiked in. Subset specified: FACS-sorted CD8+CD4-CCR7+CD45RA+ naive T cells. CDR3 sequence: CSATLGTEAFF. CDR3 coding DNA: TGCAGTGCTACCTTAGGGACTGAAGCTTTCTTT.